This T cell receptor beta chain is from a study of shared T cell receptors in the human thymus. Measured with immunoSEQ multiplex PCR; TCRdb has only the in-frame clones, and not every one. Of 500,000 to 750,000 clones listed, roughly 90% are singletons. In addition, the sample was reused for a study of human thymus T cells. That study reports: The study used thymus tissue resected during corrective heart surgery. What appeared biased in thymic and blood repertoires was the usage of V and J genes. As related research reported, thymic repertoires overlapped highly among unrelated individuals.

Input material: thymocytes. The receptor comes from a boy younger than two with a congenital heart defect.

The chain's CDR3 is CATSSSAGHSSYEQYF. The CDR3 DNA is TGTGCCACCAGCTCTTCAGCCGGACACAGCTCCTACGAGCAGTACTTC. The chain has TRBV15 and TRBJ2-7; D is perhaps TRBD1 (5 bases). The germline gives CDR1 LNHNV, CDR2 YYDKDF (reference sequence). Deletions cut 5 bases from V and 0 bases from J, with 17 bases between. The CDR3 has 16 residues.